Below, one TCR beta chain is given with its context. Under the authors' procedure: Amplification with reference gene primers provided the estimates of nucleated cell counts. Profiling relied on immunoSEQ multiplex PCR, and the TCRdb table lists in-frame clones only, not all of them. Clonal size and the V and J genes are those of that table, whereas D and trimming came from the DNA. The sample shows about 44,000 clones, 80% to 90% of them seen only once. The data originate from a study of blood T cell repertoires in COVID-19. Looking at the study overall: Acute-phase and convalescent COVID-19 samples originated in the United States, Italy and Spain. The cDNA or gDNA used as material had been derived from T cells, B-cell-depleted T cells, or PBMCs.

The CDR3 length is 18 residues. Germline CDR1 and CDR2: SNHLY and FYNNEI. Trimming took 6 bases from V and 0 from J; bases not matched to a gene: 7. The source of this sequence is a human donor in a cohort sampled during active COVID-19. The V and J genes are TRBV2 and TRBJ2-3, with 15 bases lining up with TRBD2. Sequencing used peripheral blood. CDR3 DNA: TGTGCCAGCAGGAGGACTAGCGGGGGGGCTGCTAGCACAGATACGCAGTATTTT. Translating gives CASRRTSGGAASTDTQYF. Using reference TRBV2 and TRBJ2-3 for the parts outside the CDR3, the full variable domain is EPEVTQTPSHQVTQMGQEVILRCVPISNHLYFYWYRQILGQKVEFLVSFYNNEISEKSEIFDDQFSVERPDGSNFTLKIRSTKLEDSAMYFCASRRTSGGAASTDTQYFGPGTRLTVL.